This entry describes one T cell receptor beta chain. Its antigen is undetermined. These data come from a study of T-cell reconstitution after alpha-beta-depleted transplantation in children. The library targeted TCRbeta and was prepared with unique molecular identifiers. TCRdb re-called the PCR reads through MiXCR, storing one row per CDR3 protein. This sample has some 450,000 distinct CDR3 sequences, with around 46% found just once. Study findings and constraints: T-cell counts and diversity were attributed mostly to newly produced T cells one year after transplant.

The CDR3 length is 14 residues. Deletions cut 7 bases from V and 9 bases from J, with 20 bases between. Per the germline V gene, CDR1 is SEHNR and CDR2 is FQNEAQ (reference sequence). This sequence joins TRBV7-9 and TRBJ2-3; a possible D gene is TRBD2 (6 bases). The sequencing here drew on PBMCs, taken before TCRalphabeta/CD19-depleted stem cell transplant. This receptor was taken from a girl aged 2 to 10 with aplastic anemia, due to receive a stem cell transplant. The CDR3, as DNA: TGTGCCAGCACCGCCTTTGACTGGGAGGACACGCAGTATTTT. This encodes CASTAFDWEDTQYF.